This is a list of T cell receptor beta chains from one sample in a study of T-cell reconstitution after alpha-beta-depleted transplantation in children. MiXCR was run by TCRdb on the PCR reads, yielding one entry per CDR3 protein. The data show over 200,000 distinct CDR3 sequences, around 10% seen once. Source: PBMCs from the stem cell graft donor, taken from the stem cell graft. Source of these receptors: a human donor who donated a stem cell graft to a child with acute lymphoblastic leukemia. CDR3s include the opening cysteine and the closing phenylalanine or tryptophan. The D gene is left open where the match is weak. For some rows the clone size is stated as once, few or many, or as a class when expanded; others skip it.

CDR3 | DNA | size | V | D | J
CSAQTDGGGFETQYF | TGCAGTGCCCAAACCGACGGGGGCGGATTTGAGACCCAGTACTTC | - | TRBV20-1 | - | TRBJ2-5
CASSLAQERVLFF | TGTGCCAGCAGCTTAGCCCAGGAAAGGGTTCTGTTCTTC | few | TRBV7-9 | - | TRBJ2-1
CASSFNAAAAINYGYTF | TGTGCCAGCAGCTTCAACGCGGCAGCAGCCATTAACTATGGCTACACCTTC | few | TRBV7-9 | - | TRBJ1-2
CASTTRGSLPNIGQPQHF | TGTGCCAGTACGACGAGGGGGTCCCTACCCAATATTGGGCAGCCCCAGCATTTT | - | TRBV12-3/TRBV12-4 | - | TRBJ1-5
CASSLAGYNSPLHF | TGTGCCAGCAGCTTAGCCGGCTATAATTCACCCCTCCACTTT | many | TRBV7-9 | - | TRBJ1-6
CASSQVPKVAGGRDEQFF | TGCGCCAGCAGCCAAGTCCCCAAGGTGGCGGGGGGGAGGGATGAGCAGTTCTTC | - | TRBV4-1 | TRBD2 | TRBJ2-1
CASSQEGVAGYTF | TGTGCCAGCAGCCAAGAGGGGGTGGCCGGCTACACCTTC | - | TRBV4-2 | - | TRBJ1-2
CASSPKARYTEAFF | TGCGCCAGCAGCCCCAAGGCGCGGTACACTGAAGCTTTCTTT | few | TRBV4-3 | - | TRBJ1-1
CASSPTSGGAPGTDTQYF | TGTGCCAGCAGCCCAACTAGCGGGGGGGCCCCCGGCACAGATACGCAGTATTTT | - | TRBV13 | TRBD2 | TRBJ2-3
CASRPGTGSYGYTF | TGTGCCAGCAGACCCGGGACAGGGAGCTATGGCTACACCTTC | many | TRBV12-3/TRBV12-4 | TRBD1 | TRBJ1-2
CASRAGTGWNQPQHF | TGTGCCAGCAGGGCCGGGACAGGGTGGAATCAGCCCCAGCATTTT | - | TRBV2 | TRBD1 | TRBJ1-5
CASSTFRCIAKNIQYF | TGTGCCAGCAGCACCTTCAGGTGCATAGCCAAAAACATTCAGTACTTC | many | TRBV21-1 | - | TRBJ2-4
CASSYSAGWGNQPQHF | TGTGCCAGCAGTTACTCGGCGGGATGGGGCAATCAGCCCCAGCATTTT | many | TRBV6-2/TRBV6-3 | - | TRBJ1-5
CSVLGGMNTEAFF | TGCAGCGTCTTAGGGGGGATGAACACTGAAGCTTTCTTT | many | TRBV29-1 | - | TRBJ1-1
CASSLQGWDYGYTF | TGCGCCAGCAGCTTACAGGGTTGGGACTATGGCTACACCTTC | many | TRBV5-1 | - | TRBJ1-2
CASRYRDTEKLFF | TGTGCCAGCAGGTACCGGGACACTGAAAAACTGTTTTTT | many | TRBV12-3/TRBV12-4 | - | TRBJ1-4
CASSRGRAGAGGELFF | TGTGCCAGCAGCCGTGGGAGGGCAGGGGCCGGCGGGGAGCTGTTTTTT | - | TRBV7-7 | - | TRBJ2-2
CASSQEGLGASYEQYF | TGCGCCAGCAGCCAAGAAGGTCTGGGGGCCTCCTACGAGCAGTACTTC | many | TRBV4-3 | - | TRBJ2-7
CASCTGGPSYEQYF | TGTGCCAGCTGCACGGGGGGCCCTTCCTACGAGCAGTACTTC | - | TRBV12-3/TRBV12-4 | - | TRBJ2-7
CASSLSGGGLYTGELFF | TGTGCCAGCAGTTTATCGGGAGGGGGACTCTACACCGGGGAGCTGTTTTTT | few | TRBV27 | - | TRBJ2-2
CSVSGNYEQYF | TGCAGCGTGTCCGGGAATTACGAGCAGTACTTC | many | TRBV29-1 | - | TRBJ2-7
CSAGPGTGRAEQYF | TGCAGTGCTGGACCCGGGACAGGGAGGGCCGAGCAGTACTTC | - | TRBV20-1 | TRBD1 | TRBJ2-7
CASSYSPRIEQFF | TGTGCCAGCAGTTACTCGCCTAGAATTGAGCAGTTCTTC | few | TRBV6-2/TRBV6-3 | - | TRBJ2-1
CAISRDRDTGELFF | TGTGCCATCAGTCGGGACAGGGACACCGGGGAGCTGTTTTTT | many | TRBV10-3 | TRBD1 | TRBJ2-2
CASSSGGGSAGNEQFF | TGTGCCAGCAGCTCCGGGGGTGGGTCTGCGGGCAATGAGCAGTTCTTC | few | TRBV9 | - | TRBJ2-1
CASSEGASTGELFF | TGTGCCAGCAGTGAGGGGGCGAGCACCGGGGAGCTGTTTTTT | - | TRBV6-4 | - | TRBJ2-2
CASSERGGGTDTQYF | TGTGCCAGCAGCGAACGGGGCGGGGGGACAGATACGCAGTATTTT | few | TRBV12-3/TRBV12-4 | TRBD2 | TRBJ2-3
CASSLQVANYGYTF | TGTGCCAGCAGTTTACAGGTAGCCAACTATGGCTACACCTTC | - | TRBV12-3/TRBV12-4 | - | TRBJ1-2
CASSLVRDGPDTQYF | TGCGCCAGCAGCTTGGTCCGGGACGGGCCGGATACGCAGTATTTT | many | TRBV5-1 | - | TRBJ2-3
CASSYAGDVTDTQYF | TGTGCCAGCAGTTATGCAGGGGATGTCACAGATACGCAGTATTTT | many | TRBV6-5 | - | TRBJ2-3
CASSEKGISPDTQYF | TGTGCCAGCAGTGAGAAAGGGATAAGCCCAGATACGCAGTATTTT | many | TRBV2 | - | TRBJ2-3
CASSPRFAVGDEQYF | TGTGCCAGCTCACCAAGGTTTGCAGTCGGCGACGAGCAGTACTTC | - | TRBV18 | - | TRBJ2-7
CSVAFASAGLREETQYF | TGCAGCGTTGCGTTTGCGTCGGCAGGGCTTAGGGAAGAGACCCAGTACTTC | many | TRBV29-1 | - | TRBJ2-5
CASSMGDNQPQHF | TGCGCCAGCAGCATGGGAGACAATCAGCCCCAGCATTTT | - | TRBV5-1 | - | TRBJ1-5
CASSIDRTSVETQYF | TGTGCCAGTAGTATAGATCGGACTAGCGTCGAGACCCAGTACTTC | - | TRBV19 | TRBD2 | TRBJ2-5
CASGPGQGPYGYTF | TGTGCTAGTGGTCCCGGACAGGGACCATATGGCTACACCTTC | few | TRBV12-5 | TRBD1 | TRBJ1-2
CASSLSPSGAETQYF | TGTGCCAGCAGTTTATCCCCCTCGGGAGCAGAGACCCAGTACTTC | few | TRBV12-3/TRBV12-4 | - | TRBJ2-5
CASSYSGGTQYF | TGTGCCAGCAGTTACTCCGGTGGTACGCAGTATTTT | - | TRBV6-5 | - | TRBJ2-3
CSVRDRSYGYTF | TGCAGCGTGAGAGACAGATCATATGGCTACACCTTC | many | TRBV29-1 | - | TRBJ1-2
CATSRDPVTNEQFF | TGTGCCACCAGCAGAGATCCCGTTACCAATGAGCAGTTCTTC | many | TRBV15 | - | TRBJ2-1
CASSPHGVAGGPETQYF | TGTGCCAGCAGTCCCCACGGGGTAGCGGGGGGGCCTGAGACCCAGTACTTC | - | TRBV6-1 | TRBD2 | TRBJ2-5
CASSPRTLANYGYTF | TGCGCCAGCAGCCCCAGGACGTTAGCTAACTATGGCTACACCTTC | many | TRBV5-1 | - | TRBJ1-2
CAISVGALQETQYF | TGTGCCATCAGTGTTGGGGCCTTACAAGAGACCCAGTACTTC | many | TRBV10-3 | - | TRBJ2-5